This record concerns one T cell receptor beta chain sequence. Its antigen is undetermined. 13 Jbeta primers and 60 Vbeta primers were used for the PCR. In the original workflow: An analysis that came later counted 70 million to 100 million unique TCR beta chains, approximately 10 million shared. Clones were read by immunoSEQ multiplex PCR, and TCRdb kept only the in-frame ones, dropping some. The V and J calls and the clone size are those of that table, but D and trimming were determined from the DNA. The repertoire has about 220,000 clones, about 75% of them found once; the top ten carry 1.5% to 2%. The data derive from a study of cytomegalovirus exposure and HLA in healthy donors. The ends lost 4 bases at V and 4 bases at J; junction bases unmatched: 6. The length of the CDR3 is 14 residues. Per germline, CDR1 LNHNV and CDR2 YYDKDF (reference sequence). General study results and limits: It was reported that the classifier diagnosed cytomegalovirus status with high specificity and sensitivity in both the original and validation cohorts. Of the V segments, some could not be distinguished, including TRBV6-2 and TRBV6-3, and were excluded. The likely explanation for a cluster of highly shared sequence variants was sequencing artifact.

The TCR originated in a male donor in good health and CMV-seronegative. This chain joins TRBV15 and TRBJ1-2; 7 nucleotides match TRBD1. The sequencing input was PBMCs. Here the CDR3 reads CATSIGDRLYGYTF. CDR3 nucleotides: TGTGCCACCAGCATTGGGGACAGACTCTATGGCTACACCTTC.